The 5 T cell receptor beta chains below all came from one sample that was sequenced in a study of beta chain features in type 1 diabetes. The whole isolated RNA underwent reverse transcription, so sequencing captured expressed TCRB transcripts. The protocol was immunoSEQ multiplex PCR, while the TCRdb copy is restricted to in-frame clones and leaves out a portion. This table holds under 200,000 clones, about 8.3% found once. The antigens these receptors bind are not known. General observations from the study: All four CD4+ subsets of Type 1 diabetes patients contained TCRB CDR3s that were moderately but significantly shorter.

The sequencing input was central memory CD4+ T cells from blood. The receptors derive from a woman aged 18-29 years with type 1 diabetes.

This chain connects TRBV28 to TRBJ1-1; 7 bases match TRBD1. With V trimmed by 8 bases and J by 7 bases, 22 bases remained unmatched. This CDR3 comprises 17 residues. Per germline, CDR1 MDHEN and CDR2 SYDVKM. CDR3: CASGPMTGTYQMVEAFF. For the CDR3, the DNA is TGTGCCAGCGGCCCGATGACAGGGACATATCAGATGGTTGAAGCTTTCTTT. The whole variable domain, remainder taken from reference TRBV28 and TRBJ1-1, is DVKVTQSSRYLVKRTGEKVFLECVQDMDHENMFWYRQDPGLGLRLIYFSYDVKMKEKGDIPEGYSVSREKKERFSLILESASTNQTSMYLCASGPMTGTYQMVEAFFGQGTRLTVV.

This clone has a handful of counts. The chain joins TRBV2 to TRBJ2-3, with D unclear. CDR1 is SNHLY, CDR2 FYNNEI, per germline. The CDR3 is made up of 13 amino acids. With 7 bases removed from V and 1 base from J, the gap between germline ends came to 9 bases. CDR3 nucleotide sequence: TGTGCCAGCAACACCCGGGGCACAGATACGCAGTATTTT. It yields the protein CASNTRGTDTQYF.

The table lists this clone with a few counts. This chain joins TRBV4-1 and TRBJ2-4; 16 bases are a match to TRBD2. Germline CDR1 and CDR2: MGHRA and YSYEKL. J lost 0 bases, V lost 4 bases, and 3 bases had no gene match. The CDR3 has 18 amino acids. Here the CDR3 DNA reads TGCGCCAGCAGCCCGGGACTAGCGGGAGGGCTAGCCAAAAACATTCAGTACTTC. It codes for CASSPGLAGGLAKNIQYF.

This clone came up a few times. This sequence joins TRBV2 and TRBJ2-1; D is perhaps TRBD2 (6 bases). CDR1 is SNHLY, CDR2 FYNNEI, per germline. The CDR3 has 14 amino acids. V was trimmed by 11 bases and J by 8 bases, leaving 22 bases between them. Here the CDR3 DNA reads TGTGCCGGGAAGAGGGAGGCCGGTGGCTATGAGCAGTTCTTC. As protein: CAGKREAGGYEQFF.

V usage is TRBV5-1 and J usage is TRBJ1-3; maybe TRBD1 (5 bases). V was trimmed by 2 bases and J by 0 bases, leaving 9 bases between them. The CDR3 runs to 15 residues. The germline V gene encodes CDR1 SGHRS and CDR2 YFSETQ. The CDR3 DNA reads as TGCGCCAGCAGCTTCAGCAGGGACTCTGGAAACACCATATATTTT. Translated: CASSFSRDSGNTIYF.